This T cell receptor beta chain is drawn from a study of cytomegalovirus exposure and HLA in healthy donors (dated by TCRdb to the late 2010s). With respect to the entire study: According to an earlier analysis of several hundred of the donors, about 179 million T cells yielded over 100 million unique TCR beta sequences and 250 to 350 Gb of sequence data. In addition to the first cohort of 666 subjects, a separate validation cohort of around 110 different subjects was used. Using immunosequencing, the study profiled T cell repertoires from some 670 subjects and related those repertoires to cytomegalovirus serostatus. The number of typed donors differed by locus: roughly 629-640 for A, B, C, DRB1 and DQB1; about 520 for DQA1; 606 for DPA1; and 450 to 480 for DPB1. Because of strong linkage in the cohort, a few DR-DQ haplotypes were treated as single units for association and clustering. The study aimed to test whether cataloging public T cell receptors could reveal signatures of past pathogen exposure. A later analysis re-analyzed previously published TCR beta repertoires from 550 to 700 donors and added high-resolution HLA genotyping to study TCR occurrence patterns. Rather than using new phenotypic data, the later analysis identified candidate immune exposures from TCR beta sequences and from how often those sequences occurred across donors. An earlier analysis of 587 of the donors used high-throughput TCR beta sequencing to judge whether each TCR beta V gene segment behaved as functional or pseudogenic. Donor age, sex, ethnicity and CMV serostatus were compiled alongside the repertoire data. Of the roughly 390 genotyped donors, roughly 80% were placed in the genetic ancestry cluster associated with self-reported Caucasian donors. An early release that covered around 590 HLA-typed donors contained about 300 gigabases of sequencing data and 70 million to 100 million unique TCR sequences. Genome-wide SNP genotypes for about 65% of the roughly 670 donors were used in a later genetic analysis, which treated that subset as a discovery cohort. Both class I and class II loci were covered by HLA typing, at four-digit resolution. Across 398 genotyped donors of the cohort, an average of about 240,000 unique TCR beta nucleotide sequences per donor were sequenced, and around 20% of those sequences were non-productive. To predict cytomegalovirus infection status, the study brought together high-throughput TCR immunosequencing, statistical association of individual TCRs with disease status, and machine learning. All discovery cohort repertoires had been generated using a single sequencing platform.

On this clone itself: It lacks a known antigen. Per-nucleotide qualities are absent, and no much larger clonotype sits a single base away.

The cohort was made up of roughly 670 healthy bone marrow donors. At the time of sampling, every cohort member was nominally healthy, though immune exposures that went unrecorded were likely present. The donor was CMV seronegative and belonged to the group of roughly 330 seronegative cohort members. A peripheral blood sample was collected from each donor, and TCR beta sequencing was performed on peripheral blood mononuclear cells. The Qiagen DNeasy Blood Extraction Kit was used to extract genomic DNA from the blood cell samples. The CDR3 sequence holds 16 residues, the cysteine and phenylalanine included. This entry keeps only the CDR3 DNA: 48 bases, framed from base 1. CDR1 and CDR2 are drawn from the germline V gene (reference sequence): MNHNY, SVGAGI. For this chain, trimming is 1 base at the V end and 6 bases at the J end, and the number of junction bases without a gene match is 6. Library creation used the immunoSEQ multiplex PCR assay. The multiplex PCR relied on a mix of 60 forward primers for TCR Vbeta segments and 13 reverse primers for TCR Jbeta segments. The CDR3 region of rearranged TCR beta genes was amplified from genomic DNA with a multiplex PCR assay. On the Illumina HiSeq System, the amplified TCR beta libraries were sequenced as 87-base-pair reads. In the authors' own workflow: A later analysis tallied some 79 million unique TCR beta chains across the 640 or so repertoires, and approximately 12 million of those chains were shared by two or more donors. Raw reads were error-corrected and collapsed into unique sequences with a nearest-neighbor algorithm that merged closely related sequences to remove PCR and sequencing errors. V, D and J gene segments were assigned by aligning CDR3 sequences to IMGT reference sequences. Each retained sequence needed at least a six-nucleotide match to both a V gene segment and a J gene segment. A rearrangement counted as productive if the CDR3 had no stop codons and remained in frame with V and J, and every other rearrangement counted as non-productive. CDR3 was defined according to IMGT convention as the region running from the second conserved V-encoded cysteine to the conserved J-encoded phenylalanine. The earlier analysis of 450 to 750 of the donors excluded any sequence lacking an unambiguous match to a single V gene segment. In an earlier analysis of 587 of the donors, V segments were called functional above 56.7% productive rearrangements and were called segregating when the between-donor standard deviation exceeded 5%. To diagnose cytomegalovirus status from the catalog of TCR beta chain sequences, a statistical classification framework was built. A later analysis assigned V and J genes by comparing TCR nucleotide sequences with IMGT/GENE-DB human TR gene sequences. The TCRdist pipeline was used in a later analysis to assign CDR3 sequences and most-parsimonious VDJ recombination scenarios. A later analysis defined each TCR beta chain by its CDR3 amino acid sequence plus V-gene family, and excluded reads lacking a unique V-gene family. A later analysis removed 600 or so highly shared, low-generation-probability nucleotide sequences to deal with suspected cross-contamination and a sequencing artifact. In a later analysis, a clonal expansion index was calculated for each public chain from normalized within-repertoire ranks of inferred template counts. In a later analysis, generation probabilities were computed using a VDJ recombination model fitted to out-of-frame rearrangements, and the results were checked against IGoR. A later analysis scored TCR-TCR, TCR-HLA and TCR-CMV co-occurrence with hypergeometric tests, applying a repertoire-size bias correction to TCR pairs. A later analysis estimated false discovery rates by permuting HLA or CMV assignments 20 times. In a later analysis, co-occurring TCRs were grouped using DBSCAN, and TCRdist sequence similarity was added for clustering within HLA-allele-positive subsets. For co-occurrence clustering, repertoires with fewer than 30,000 or more than 120,000 public chains were excluded, along with roughly five repertoires with anomalous nucleotide sharing. Sourced from immuneACCESS, this table was stored by TCRdb with only in-frame sequences that have V and J called. A share of the clones is absent; for the studies checked, an unresolved V gene accounts for under half, and the remainder has no known explanation. V, J and clone size are taken as reported in that table, and D and trimming were inferred from the DNA itself. The sample includes around 170,000 clones, with around three quarters observed a single time. Roughly 1.6% of the sample lies in the top ten.

General findings and caveats noted by the study authors: According to a later analysis, parvovirus B19, influenza, CMV and Epstein-Barr virus appeared linked to several top co-occurrence clusters. Correlated functional status among segregating V segments might be attributable to linkage disequilibrium, but an unknown experimental factor could not be ruled out. Assigning TCR associations to individual alleles was difficult when HLA alleles, especially DR and DQ, strongly co-occurred. Seventeen rarely observed V segments, including chromosome 9 orphons, were excluded from the earlier analysis of approximately 500 of the donors because counts were too low. Some IMGT-functional V segments, including TRBV6-2 and TRBV6-3, could not be told apart with the 87-base-pair reads, so those segments were excluded. In an earlier analysis of 587 of the donors, most TCR beta V segments were observed in productive rearrangements about 87% or about 30% of the time, broadly matching IMGT annotations. V-gene and J-gene trimming of TCR beta chains was associated with a missense DCLRE1C variant in a later genetic analysis, and the association was replicated in an independent cohort. The only immune exposure information available for the cohort was CMV serostatus. This cohort had only TCR beta chains sequenced, and the lack of alpha or paired-chain data limited which features could be detected. Because HLA typing was missing for some donors at each locus, association tests included only the typed subset. In a later analysis, more than 15,000 TCR beta sequences were associated with specific HLA alleles at a false discovery rate of 0.05. In vitro tests confirmed that three of the cytomegalovirus-associated TCR beta chains recognize cytomegalovirus antigens. A later analysis found that HLA-associated TCR beta chains were more clonally expanded and had lower generation probabilities than equally common non-associated chains. In a later genetic analysis, fewer N-insertions in productive TCRs were reported among donors in an Asian-associated ancestry cluster than the approximately 670-donor mean. A group of highly shared sequence variants was considered likely to be a technical artifact of the sequencing pipeline. Most TCR sequences were observed very rarely across donors, whereas some public TCRs were present in many individuals. Most CMV-associated TCR beta chains appeared to be HLA-restricted in a later analysis, and the HLA associations seemed to be driven largely by CMV exposure. A total of 164 TCR beta chains were listed by the study as associated with cytomegalovirus. It was suggested by the authors that the approach could potentially be generalized to other disease states and immunological phenotypes. A later analysis found that TCR association rates varied across HLA loci, with DRB1 alleles showing the most associated TCRs and HLA-C alleles the fewest. Sequencing depth was assumed to be roughly uniform across donors in the presence/absence analyses, though that assumption may not hold. The classifier was reported to diagnose cytomegalovirus status with high specificity and sensitivity in both the original cohort and the validation cohort. A further reported finding was that TCR beta sequences accurately predicted the HLA-A and HLA-B alleles for most subjects in the first cohort.

The sequenced sample was PBMCs. This TCR came from a man between 35 and 55 years old in good health and CMV-seronegative. The chain is assembled from TRBV6-6 and TRBJ2-1, and 10 bases in between align with TRBD2. The sequenced DNA: TGTGCCAGCAGTTACTTCCTAGCGGGAGAGGGCAATGAGCAGTTCTTC. It specifies CASSYFLAGEGNEQFF.